These 3 T cell receptor beta chains share one sample of origin, sequenced in a study of tumor-infiltrating lymphocytes in primary liver carcinoma. The roughly 20-31 mg bulk tissue piece was not sorted before simultaneous RNA and DNA extraction. With roughly 540 ng total RNA as template and a constant-region primer, TCR beta cDNA was made. Libraries covering TCR beta were generated through three nested multiplex PCR rounds (using a slightly modified ARM-PCR). TRBV1-TRBV30 forward primers paired with a C-beta reverse primer drove the first two PCR rounds, approximately 11 cycles each. TCRdb itself ran the multiplex PCR reads through MiXCR, one entry per CDR3 protein. The sample has tens of thousands of distinct CDR3 sequences; roughly 75% are singletons. The sequenced sample was tumor-adjacent normal liver tissue. The receptors originated from a man aged 40-55 years with primary liver carcinoma and hepatitis B virus infection.

This clonotype was counted ten times or more. The CDR3 DNA follows: TGTGCCTGGAGTCCCATGGGGTGGAGGGAAGCTTTCTTT. Translating gives CAWSPMGWREAFF. V gene TRBV30 combines with J gene TRBJ1-1, with D uncertain. Germline V gene sequence: CDR1 GTSNPN, CDR2 SVGIG (reference sequence). The V gene lost 2 bases and the J gene lost 8 bases, with 15 bases spanning the gap. The CDR3 is made up of 13 amino acids.

The rearrangement links TRBV20-1 to TRBJ1-1, with TRBD1 matching 12 bases. The V segment lost 5 bases and the J segment 1 base; nucleotides outside the gene matches: 5. Germline assignment: CDR1 DFQATT and CDR2 SNEGSKA (reference sequence). This CDR3 comprises 15 residues. The DNA for the CDR3 is TGCAGTGCTTCCCCGGGACAGGGGGCGAACACTGAAGCTTTCTTT. Amino acids: CSASPGQGANTEAFF.

The chain has TRBV11-2 and TRBJ2-5, with D maybe TRBD2 (5 bases). Germline values: CDR1 SGHAT, CDR2 FQNNGV. CDR3 length: 14 residues. V shed 9 bases and J shed 2 bases, with 16 bases lying between them. The CDR3 nucleotides are TGTGCCAGGAGCCAAAGCGGCTATCAAGAGACCCAGTACTTC. Its translation is CARSQSGYQETQYF.